Listed here is a single T cell receptor beta chain. Its antigen is not known. Use of 60 Vbeta and 13 Jbeta primers characterized the PCR. Libraries were prepared by immunoSEQ multiplex PCR; TCRdb keeps only in-frame clonotypes and omits some of them. The sample yields 99,000 or so clones, roughly 83% seen once. The CDR3 spans 15 residues. V shed 5 bases and J shed 6 bases, with 16 bases lying between them. The germline V gene encodes CDR1 SEHNR and CDR2 FQNEAQ (reference sequence). This entry is derived from a study of cytomegalovirus exposure and HLA in healthy donors. Overall study findings and caveats: Cytomegalovirus status was reportedly diagnosed by the classifier with high specificity and sensitivity.

The chain is built from TRBV7-9 and TRBJ1-4; D possibly corresponds to TRBD1 (6 bases). Sequencing used PBMCs. The source of this sequence is a male donor in good health and CMV-seropositive. As DNA, the CDR3 is TGTGCCAGCAGCGAACAGGGACATCGGGATGAAAAACTGTTTTTT. It translates to CASSEQGHRDEKLFF.